This T cell receptor (beta chain) was captured in a study of control samples from healthy donors and cancer patients. Profiling relied on immunoSEQ multiplex PCR, and the TCRdb table lists in-frame clones only, not all of them. The sample has 350,000 to 450,000 clones; approximately 90% are singletons. The CDR3 extends over 15 amino acids. V lost 3 bases, J lost 0 bases, and 4 bases stayed unmatched. Germline V gene lookup returns CDR1 SGHTA and CDR2 FQGNSA. Specimen: PBMCs. This clonotype was obtained from a man in his forties with head and neck cancer. The chain is built from TRBV7-2 and TRBJ2-7; 8 nucleotides match TRBD2. CDR3 coding DNA: TGTGCCAGCAGCTTTAGCGGGGTTCTCTCCTACGAGCAGTACTTC. Translated, it gives CASSFSGVLSYEQYF.